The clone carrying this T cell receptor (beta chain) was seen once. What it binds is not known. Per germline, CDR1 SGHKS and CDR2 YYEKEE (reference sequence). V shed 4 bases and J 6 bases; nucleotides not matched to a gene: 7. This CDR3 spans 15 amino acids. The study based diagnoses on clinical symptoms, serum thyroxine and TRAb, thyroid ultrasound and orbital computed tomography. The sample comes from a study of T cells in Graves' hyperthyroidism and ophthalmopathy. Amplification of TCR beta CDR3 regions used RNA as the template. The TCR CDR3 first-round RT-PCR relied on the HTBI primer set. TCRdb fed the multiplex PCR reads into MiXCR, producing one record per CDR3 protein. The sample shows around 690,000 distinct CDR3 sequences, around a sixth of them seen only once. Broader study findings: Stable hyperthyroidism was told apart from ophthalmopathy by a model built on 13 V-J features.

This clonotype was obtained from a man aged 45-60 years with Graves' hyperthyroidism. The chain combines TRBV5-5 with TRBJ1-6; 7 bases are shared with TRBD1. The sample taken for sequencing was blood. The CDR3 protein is CASSPTGRGNSPLHF. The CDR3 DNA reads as TGTGCCAGCAGCCCGACAGGGAGGGGTAATTCACCCCTCCACTTT.